These 4 T cell receptor beta chains were sequenced from one sample in a study of CXCR3-negative and CXCR3-positive naive CD8 T cells. Libraries of TRB cDNA were made by 5' RACE and carried UMIs. TCRdb derives one entry per CDR3 protein from the 5' RACE reads, leaving out DNA. Its table lists around 48,000 distinct CDR3 sequences. Sequencing was done on a sample of memory CD8+ T cells from blood. The receptors here all came from a human donor in good health. Some clones in this sample may be carry-over from other donors' samples.

The chain is built from TRBV25-1 and TRBJ1-1; lacking DNA, the TRBD1 call made by TCRdb goes unchecked. This CDR3 spans 14 amino acids. Germline CDR1 is MGHDK and CDR2 is SYGVNS. CDR3 in amino acids: CASSELGGYTEAFF.

The gene calls are TRBV20-1 and TRBJ1-5; as DNA is missing, the TRBD1 call by TCRdb cannot be tested. The germline V gene encodes CDR1 DFQATT and CDR2 SNEGSKA (reference sequence). The CDR3 sequence is 17 residues long. This CDR3 reads CSAQPGQGASFNQPQHF.

The chain has TRBV29-1 and TRBJ2-5; TCRdb names TRBD1, which stays unverified in the absence of DNA. The CDR3 has 15 residues. Germline CDR1 and CDR2: SQVTM and ANQGSEA. The CDR3: CSVETVSTDGETQYF.

The V call is TRBV24-1, the J call TRBJ2-2; absent DNA, TCRdb's TRBD1 call cannot be checked. This CDR3 has 14 residues. Germline values: CDR1 KGHDR, CDR2 SFDVKD. The CDR3 is CATSEQGGTGELFF.